This is a list of T cell receptor beta chains from one sample in a study of blood T cell repertoires in COVID-19. Generated by immunoSEQ multiplex PCR, the TCRdb table keeps only in-frame clones and is missing some. Among 240,000 or so clones, 81% were seen once, and the ten largest hold 7.5%. Sequences were obtained from peripheral blood. Receptors were obtained from an elderly woman with COVID-19, enrolled during active disease. The CDR3 runs from the conserved cysteine through the conserved F or W. A D gene is named only where the DNA matches it firmly. Clone sizes are given selectively: once, few, many, or a class where the clone is expanded.

>16|TRBV2|TRBD1|TRBJ2-2|once
TGTGCCAGCAACCCTCAGGGGGCTGGGGACACCGGGGAGCTGTTTTTT
CASNPQGAGDTGELFF
>14|TRBV28|-|TRBJ2-1|-
TGTGCCAGCAGTTTTTTCAGGGGACAAGAAGAGCAGTTCTTC
CASSFFRGQEEQFF
>13|TRBV18|-|TRBJ2-7|-
TGTGCCAGCTCACCGGGGAGCTCCTACGAGCAGTACTTC
CASSPGSSYEQYF
>14|TRBV30|-|TRBJ2-7|-
TGTGCCTGGATGGGTCGCGGAGGGCGCAACGAGCAGTACTTC
CAWMGRGGRNEQYF
>14|TRBV7-2|TRBD1|TRBJ1-5|-
TGTGCCAGCAGTATTGGACAGGACAATCAGCCCCAGCATTTT
CASSIGQDNQPQHF
>12|TRBV29-1|-|TRBJ2-5|-
TGCAGCGTCGTAGAGGGCCAAGAGACCCAGTACTTC
CSVVEGQETQYF
>14|TRBV10-3|-|TRBJ2-7|once
TGTGCCATCAGTGTCTCAGAGGGTGTCTACGAGCAGTACTTC
CAISVSEGVYEQYF
>14|TRBV10-1|TRBD1|TRBJ2-7|-
TGCGCCAGCAGTAGGACAGGAAGCTCCTACGAGCAGTACTTC
CASSRTGSSYEQYF
>14|TRBV2|TRBD1|TRBJ1-2|-
TGTGCCAGCAGAGTCACAGGGGGGAACTATGGCTACACCTTC
CASRVTGGNYGYTF
>15|TRBV5-1|TRBD1|TRBJ1-2|few
TGCGCCAGCAGCTTGGAAGTGCAGGGGGCTGGCGGCTACACCTTC
CASSLEVQGAGGYTF
>12|TRBV28|-|TRBJ2-1|-
TGTGCCAGCAGTCTTCTTTACAATGAGCAGTTCTTC
CASSLLYNEQFF
>14|TRBV5-4|TRBD2|TRBJ2-7|-
TGTGCCAGCAGCCCTACTAGCGATCACTACGAGCAGTACTTC
CASSPTSDHYEQYF
>15|TRBV19|TRBD1|TRBJ2-2|-
TGTGCCAGTAGTCCTACAGGGGTTTCGGCCGGGGAGCTGTTTTTT
CASSPTGVSAGELFF
>15|TRBV28|TRBD1|TRBJ1-5|few
TGTGCCAGCAGTACCGGGACAGGGTTTATTCAGCCCCAGCATTTT
CASSTGTGFIQPQHF
>14|TRBV18|-|TRBJ2-1|-
TGTGCCAGCTCACAGGAGCGACTGCTAAGGGAGCAGTTCTTC
CASSQERLLREQFF
>15|TRBV7-9|-|TRBJ1-4|-
TGTGCCAGCAGCTTATTCAGTGCAACTAATGAAAAACTGTTTTTT
CASSLFSATNEKLFF
>14|TRBV6-6|TRBD2|TRBJ2-2|-
TGTGCCAGCTTTTACGGGGGGTGGACCGGGGAGCTGTTTTTT
CASFYGGWTGELFF
>14|TRBV7-2|-|TRBJ2-7|-
TGTGCCAGCAGCTTTCGGCCCAGCGGAGGCGAGCAGTACTTC
CASSFRPSGGEQYF
>11|TRBV20-1|-|TRBJ2-1|-
TGCAGTGCTAGCAGCTACAATGAGCAGTTCTTC
CSASSYNEQFF
>18|TRBV5-6|-|TRBJ1-4|-
TGTGCCAGCAGCTTGGGACTTCGCAGGGTCTCAACTAATGAAAAACTGTTTTTT
CASSLGLRRVSTNEKLFF
>15|TRBV5-1|-|TRBJ2-7|-
TGCGCCAGCAGTTCCCAGGGATCCAGCTCCTACGAGCAGTACTTC
CASSSQGSSSYEQYF
>15|TRBV7-9|-|TRBJ1-1|-
TGTGCCAGCAGCCTCGGGACATTGAGGGGCACTGAAGCTTTCTTT
CASSLGTLRGTEAFF
>14|TRBV2|TRBD1|TRBJ2-7|few
TGTGCCAGCAGTTGGACAGGGAGCTCCTACGAGCAGTACTTC
CASSWTGSSYEQYF
>12|TRBV5-1|-|TRBJ2-5|-
TGCGCCAGCAGCTTGTCTCTGGAGACCCAGTACTTC
CASSLSLETQYF
>15|TRBV6-5|-|TRBJ2-1|once
TGTGCCAGCAGTCCCCCAAGCCCTGCTCGCAATGAGCAGTTCTTC
CASSPPSPARNEQFF
>12|TRBV6-2/TRBV6-3|-|TRBJ2-7|-
TGTGCCAGCAGTTACTGGGGCCTCGAGCAGTACTTC
CASSYWGLEQYF
>12|TRBV19|-|TRBJ1-2|once
TGTGCCAGTAGTAACGAGGTTTGGGGCTACACCTTC
CASSNEVWGYTF
>12|TRBV7-8|-|TRBJ1-2|-
TGTGCCAGCAGCTGGACGGGGGGTGGCTACACCTTC
CASSWTGGGYTF
>17|TRBV7-9|TRBD1|TRBJ1-1|-
TGTGCCAGCAGCTTAGTCTACGCCGGGACAGGGGTCACTGAAGCTTTCTTT
CASSLVYAGTGVTEAFF
>13|TRBV28|TRBD1|TRBJ2-1|once
TGTGCCAGCAGTTTAGGGACAGGCAGAGAGCAGTTCTTC
CASSLGTGREQFF
>11|TRBV6-5|TRBD1|TRBJ2-7|once
TGTGCCAGCGACAGGGGTTACGAGCAGTACTTC
CASDRGYEQYF
>16|TRBV15|-|TRBJ1-4|once
TGTGCCACCAGCAGAGATCGACGGAGACTTAATGAAAAACTGTTTTTT
CATSRDRRRLNEKLFF
>14|TRBV30|-|TRBJ1-3|-
TGTGCCTGGACCGGATTGGGAGTCGGAAACACCATATATTTT
CAWTGLGVGNTIYF
>13|TRBV12-3/TRBV12-4|-|TRBJ2-3|-
TGTGCCGCGAAAAGCTCTGGCACAGATACGCAGTATTTT
CAAKSSGTDTQYF
>14|TRBV28|-|TRBJ1-2|once
TGTGCCAGCAGTTTTTGGGGCCAGGACTATGGCTACACCTTC
CASSFWGQDYGYTF
>13|TRBV11-3|-|TRBJ2-1|-
TGTGCCAGCTCGAGGGAGCGCGACAATGAGCAGTTCTTC
CASSRERDNEQFF
>16|TRBV28|-|TRBJ1-3|-
TGTGCCAGCAGTTTATTGTCCGGGGTTTCTGGAAACACCATATATTTT
CASSLLSGVSGNTIYF
>16|TRBV9|-|TRBJ1-2|-
TGTGCCAGCAGCGTAGACTTAAAGGGGGCTAACTATGGCTACACCTTC
CASSVDLKGANYGYTF
>12|TRBV2|TRBD1|TRBJ1-1|-
TGTGCCAGTGTGACAGGGCGCACTGAAGCTTTCTTT
CASVTGRTEAFF
>14|TRBV5-1|-|TRBJ2-3|-
TGCGCCAGCAGCTTTCGGAGCGGGACAGATACGCAGTATTTT
CASSFRSGTDTQYF
>14|TRBV11-1|TRBD2|TRBJ2-3|-
TGTGCCAGCCGTTGGGGGAGGGCCGGAGATACGCAGTATTTT
CASRWGRAGDTQYF
>20|TRBV6-2/TRBV6-3|-|TRBJ1-2|-
TGTGCCAGCAGTACTTGGGGGGGGGCTTGGTTTTTGTTCTCCCTCTATGGCTACACCTTC
CASSTWGGAWFLFSLYGYTF
>14|TRBV6-2/TRBV6-3|-|TRBJ2-5|-
TGTGCCAGCAGTTTGTGGAGGACCCAAGGGACCCAGTACTTC
CASSLWRTQGTQYF
>18|TRBV19|TRBD1|TRBJ1-5|-
TGTGCCAGTAGTATAGATGCGACAGGGTCTGGTGGCAATCAGCCCCAGCATTTT
CASSIDATGSGGNQPQHF
>14|TRBV7-8|-|TRBJ1-2|once
TGTGCCAGCAGCGCCGACAACACCAAGGGGGGCTACACCTTC
CASSADNTKGGYTF
>15|TRBV4-3|TRBD1|TRBJ1-1|-
TGCGCCAGCAGCCAGCTCACTACAGGGGGGGGTGAAGCTTTCTTT
CASSQLTTGGGEAFF
>13|TRBV10-3|-|TRBJ1-1|-
TGTGCCATCAGTGTCGGGGGGACCGGTGAAGCTTTCTTT
CAISVGGTGEAFF
>13|TRBV12-3/TRBV12-4|-|TRBJ1-2|-
TGTGCCAGCAGTTTACAGGGGAACTATGGCTACACCTTC
CASSLQGNYGYTF
>15|TRBV11-2|TRBD2|TRBJ2-7|-
TGTGCCAGCAGCTTAGCGGGACTAGCGGCCTACGAGCAGTACTTC
CASSLAGLAAYEQYF
>13|TRBV12-3/TRBV12-4|-|TRBJ2-1|-
TGTGCCAGCAGTTTTTCAGGATACAATGAGCAGTTCTTC
CASSFSGYNEQFF
>13|TRBV3-1/TRBV3-2|-|TRBJ1-2|many
TGTGCCAGCAGCCAGAGCCCAGCGGGCGGCTACACCTTC
CASSQSPAGGYTF
>12|TRBV6-5|-|TRBJ1-2|-
TGTGCCAGCAGGGGAGGGGTCGAAGGCTACACCTTC
CASRGGVEGYTF
>15|TRBV5-1|TRBD1|TRBJ2-5|-
TGCGCCAGCAGGACTACCGGGACAGGGCAAGAGACCCAGTACTTC
CASRTTGTGQETQYF